This is a list of T cell receptor beta chains from one sample in a study of Graves' ophthalmopathy and Graves' hyperthyroidism. Using its own MiXCR run on the multiplex PCR reads, TCRdb lists one record per CDR3 protein. Of approximately 500,000 distinct CDR3 sequences in the sample, 13% to 15% were seen once. Sequenced: blood. All receptors come from a woman between 25 and 40 years old with Graves' ophthalmopathy. CDR3s include the opening cysteine and the closing phenylalanine or tryptophan. Each record gives: V gene, J gene, clone size, D gene, CDR3 DNA, CDR3 protein. D genes are given only for firm matches. The size entry is marked missing in some rows and otherwise reads once, few, many or a size class.

V gene: TRBV6-5; J gene: TRBJ1-1; clone size: many; D gene: -; CDR3 DNA: TGTGCCAGCAGTTTTTCCGCGACAGTCACTGAAGCTTTCTTT; CDR3 protein: CASSFSATVTEAFF
V gene: TRBV24-1; J gene: TRBJ2-2; clone size: few; D gene: TRBD2; CDR3 DNA: TGTGCCACCAGTGGCCAGGGCGCGGGGGTACCGAGCGCCGGGGAGCTGTTTTTT; CDR3 protein: CATSGQGAGVPSAGELFF
V gene: TRBV12-3/TRBV12-4; J gene: TRBJ2-3; clone size: many; D gene: -; CDR3 DNA: TGTGCCAGCAGCCAGGACGACGGAACAGATACGCAGTATTTT; CDR3 protein: CASSQDDGTDTQYF
V gene: TRBV6-2/TRBV6-3; J gene: TRBJ1-1; clone size: many; D gene: TRBD1; CDR3 DNA: TGTGCCAGCAGTTACTCAAGGACAGGCCCTGCGGAAGACACTGAAGCTTTCTTT; CDR3 protein: CASSYSRTGPAEDTEAFF
V gene: TRBV11-2; J gene: TRBJ2-2; clone size: many; D gene: -; CDR3 DNA: TGTGCCAGCAGCTTAGATGGGGTGTCCGGGGAGCTGTTTTTT; CDR3 protein: CASSLDGVSGELFF
V gene: TRBV6-1; J gene: TRBJ2-7; clone size: many; D gene: TRBD1; CDR3 DNA: TGTGCCAGCAGTGGAAGACAGGGTGGTGGCGAGCAGTACTTC; CDR3 protein: CASSGRQGGGEQYF
V gene: TRBV12-3/TRBV12-4; J gene: TRBJ2-5; clone size: -; D gene: -; CDR3 DNA: TGTGCCAGCAGACAGGGTCAATTCAGAGGGGCGACCCAGTACTTC; CDR3 protein: CASRQGQFRGATQYF
V gene: TRBV6-5; J gene: TRBJ1-5; clone size: many; D gene: -; CDR3 DNA: TGTGCCAGCAGTTACTTTGAACAGGGTGATGGGCAGCCCCAGCATTTT; CDR3 protein: CASSYFEQGDGQPQHF
V gene: TRBV12-3/TRBV12-4; J gene: TRBJ1-2; clone size: -; D gene: -; CDR3 DNA: TGTGCCAGCAGTTTATCTCCGTCGCGGGGCTACACCTTC; CDR3 protein: CASSLSPSRGYTF
V gene: TRBV20-1; J gene: TRBJ1-2; clone size: many; D gene: -; CDR3 DNA: TGCAGTGCTAGACCATCTGCGGGTCACTATGGCTACACCTTC; CDR3 protein: CSARPSAGHYGYTF
V gene: TRBV27; J gene: TRBJ2-7; clone size: many; D gene: TRBD1; CDR3 DNA: TGTGCCAGCAGTCCATGGACAGGGACGTCCTACGAGCAGTACTTC; CDR3 protein: CASSPWTGTSYEQYF
V gene: TRBV10-3; J gene: TRBJ1-1; clone size: -; D gene: -; CDR3 DNA: TGTGCCATCAGACTCGGAAGGAGTCACACTGAAGCTTTCTTT; CDR3 protein: CAIRLGRSHTEAFF
V gene: TRBV30; J gene: TRBJ2-3; clone size: -; D gene: -; CDR3 DNA: TGTGCCTGGAGTACCGGGACGTCAACAGATACGCAGTATTTT; CDR3 protein: CAWSTGTSTDTQYF
V gene: TRBV5-1; J gene: TRBJ1-1; clone size: many; D gene: -; CDR3 DNA: TGCGCCAGCAGCGCTCAGGGGAACACTGAAGCTTTCTTT; CDR3 protein: CASSAQGNTEAFF
V gene: TRBV6-1; J gene: TRBJ1-1; clone size: many; D gene: -; CDR3 DNA: TGTGCCAGCAGCGATGGCTTGAACACTGAAGCTTTCTTT; CDR3 protein: CASSDGLNTEAFF
V gene: TRBV6-1; J gene: TRBJ1-2; clone size: once; D gene: TRBD1; CDR3 DNA: TGTGCCAGCATCCCACTGACAGGGCCTACCTATGGCTACACCTTC; CDR3 protein: CASIPLTGPTYGYTF
V gene: TRBV12-3/TRBV12-4; J gene: TRBJ1-1; clone size: many; D gene: -; CDR3 DNA: TGTGCCAGCAGTTTTTTGGCGGTGAACACTGAAGCTTTCTTT; CDR3 protein: CASSFLAVNTEAFF
V gene: TRBV6-5; J gene: TRBJ2-2; clone size: many; D gene: -; CDR3 DNA: TGTGCCAGCAGTTACTCAGGCCGAAACACCGGGGAGCTGTTTTTT; CDR3 protein: CASSYSGRNTGELFF
V gene: TRBV6-2/TRBV6-3; J gene: TRBJ2-4; clone size: many; D gene: TRBD1; CDR3 DNA: TGTGCCAGCAGCTACCCACCTCAGACAGGGGGCAGGGGAAACATTCAGTACTTC; CDR3 protein: CASSYPPQTGGRGNIQYF
V gene: TRBV7-3; J gene: TRBJ1-3; clone size: many; D gene: -; CDR3 DNA: TGTGCCAGCAGCTTAGTGGTGCTAGGACCTGGAAACACCATATATTTT; CDR3 protein: CASSLVVLGPGNTIYF
V gene: TRBV28; J gene: TRBJ2-5; clone size: -; D gene: TRBD2; CDR3 DNA: TGTGCCAGCAGCCCATCTTTCGGACTAGCGGGAGGCGAGACGGGGTACTTC; CDR3 protein: CASSPSFGLAGGETGYF
V gene: TRBV27; J gene: TRBJ2-7; clone size: many; D gene: TRBD1; CDR3 DNA: TGTGCCAGCAGACCCCAGGGGGTTGGGACCTACGAGCAGTACTTC; CDR3 protein: CASRPQGVGTYEQYF
V gene: TRBV10-2; J gene: TRBJ1-1; clone size: many; D gene: -; CDR3 DNA: TGCGCCAGCAGTAAAGGGACGGAGAACACTGAAGCTTTCTTT; CDR3 protein: CASSKGTENTEAFF
V gene: TRBV5-1; J gene: TRBJ2-7; clone size: -; D gene: TRBD2; CDR3 DNA: TGCGCCAGCAGCCTTGGGACTAGCAGGATCTCAACGGGCTCCTACGAGCAGTACTTC; CDR3 protein: CASSLGTSRISTGSYEQYF
V gene: TRBV6-1; J gene: TRBJ1-1; clone size: many; D gene: -; CDR3 DNA: TGTGCCAGCAGGTCAGGGACGGCGAACACTGAAGCTTTCTTT; CDR3 protein: CASRSGTANTEAFF
V gene: TRBV5-1; J gene: TRBJ2-7; clone size: many; D gene: -; CDR3 DNA: TGCGCCAGCAGCTGGGAAGAGGGGTACGATGCGCAGTACTTC; CDR3 protein: CASSWEEGYDAQYF
V gene: TRBV6-1; J gene: TRBJ2-5; clone size: many; D gene: -; CDR3 DNA: TGTGCCAGCAGTGGCAGGGGTTTTTCGCAAGAGACCCAGTACTTC; CDR3 protein: CASSGRGFSQETQYF
V gene: TRBV12-3/TRBV12-4; J gene: TRBJ2-7; clone size: many; D gene: -; CDR3 DNA: TGTGCCAGCAGTCCGACCTACGGGGGTAACGAGCAGTACTTC; CDR3 protein: CASSPTYGGNEQYF
V gene: TRBV4-2; J gene: TRBJ1-5; clone size: once; D gene: -; CDR3 DNA: TGTGCCAGCAGCCAATGGGTCACCAATCAGCCCCAGCATTTT; CDR3 protein: CASSQWVTNQPQHF
V gene: TRBV29-1; J gene: TRBJ1-2; clone size: many; D gene: -; CDR3 DNA: TGCAGCGTTGAATCGGGGTCTAACTATGGCTACACCTTC; CDR3 protein: CSVESGSNYGYTF
V gene: TRBV6-2/TRBV6-3; J gene: TRBJ1-5; clone size: many; D gene: TRBD1; CDR3 DNA: TGTGCCAGCAGTTACTCGGACAGGGGTAATCAGCCCCAGCATTTT; CDR3 protein: CASSYSDRGNQPQHF